A single sample gave rise to the 23 T cell receptor beta chains below, sequenced in a study of shared clonotypes between healthy human individuals. Sequenced by immunoSEQ multiplex PCR; TCRdb stores in-frame clones only, minus some. The data show fewer than 600,000 clones, approximately 85% seen once. The sample comprised PBMCs. These TCRs come from a woman in her thirties or forties in good health. Some clones in this sample may be carry-over from other donors' samples.

The chain combines TRBV5-1 with TRBJ2-3; 8 positions agree with TRBD2. With V trimmed by 4 bases and J by 4 bases, 8 bases remained unmatched. Germline CDR1 is SGHRS and CDR2 is YFSETQ. The CDR3 is 15 amino acids. CDR3 sequence (DNA): TGCGCCAGCAGCCCGAACCCGGGACTAGCAGATACGCAGTATTTT. Protein product: CASSPNPGLADTQYF.

The J gene is TRBJ2-7, the V gene TRBV28, with 11 nucleotides matching TRBD2. The V gene end was trimmed by 5 bases and the J gene end by 5 bases; junction bases not matched to a gene: 5. The germline V gene encodes CDR1 MDHEN and CDR2 SYDVKM. CDR3 size: 14 residues. CDR3 residues: CASSISGRDDEQYF. For the CDR3, the DNA is TGTGCCAGCAGTATTAGCGGGAGGGATGACGAGCAGTACTTC. Full variable domain (missing parts from reference TRBV28 and TRBJ2-7): DVKVTQSSRYLVKRTGEKVFLECVQDMDHENMFWYRQDPGLGLRLIYFSYDVKMKEKGDIPEGYSVSREKKERFSLILESASTNQTSMYLCASSISGRDDEQYFGPGTRLTVT.

The genes are TRBV9 and TRBJ2-1; 7 bases align to TRBD2. J was trimmed by 7 bases and V by 0 bases; bases with no gene match: 10. Germline V gene lookup returns CDR1 SGDLS and CDR2 YYNGEE. CDR3 length equals 16 residues. The CDR3 loop is CASSVDPSGGGNEQFF. As DNA, the CDR3 is TGTGCCAGCAGCGTAGACCCGTCGGGCGGGGGAAATGAGCAGTTCTTC.

The chain combines TRBV30 with TRBJ2-3, with D hard to call. The CDR3 is 14 amino acids. V lost 3 bases to trimming and J lost 2 bases, with 12 bases between them. Germline loops: CDR1 GTSNPN, CDR2 SVGIG (reference sequence). As DNA, the CDR3 is TGTGCCTGGAGCGATAAAACACTCACAGATACGCAGTATTTT. It encodes CAWSDKTLTDTQYF.

The gene calls are TRBV10-2 and TRBJ1-1, with TRBD1 identical over 7 bases. J lost 1 base, V lost 4 bases, and 12 bases had no gene match. The CDR3 spans 17 residues. CDR1 WSHSY and CDR2 SAAADI come from the germline V gene. In DNA form, the CDR3 reads TGCGCCAGCAGTGCTGGCTTTAAGGGGGCCCCGAACACTGAAGCTTTCTTT. Translated, it gives CASSAGFKGAPNTEAFF.

In this sample, this clone turned up a few times. The V gene is TRBV11-3, the J gene TRBJ2-7; D call uncertain. Germline V CDR1 and CDR2: SGHNT, YENEEA. This CDR3 spans 17 amino acids. V gave up 1 base and J gave up 0 bases, with 16 bases separating them. The DNA of the CDR3 is TGTGCCAGCAGCTTAGCACTCGGCAGCAACGCCTCCTACGAGCAGTACTTC. It translates to CASSLALGSNASYEQYF.

The V gene is TRBV7-3, the J gene TRBJ2-2; TRBD2 might be the D (6 bases). The CDR3 extends over 17 amino acids. CDR1 SGHTA and CDR2 FQGTGA come from the germline V gene. Trimming cost V 3 bases and J 8 bases, with 22 bases left between them. The CDR3 here is CASSFLPLDRGNGELFF. DNA for the CDR3: TGTGCCAGCAGCTTCCTTCCACTGGACCGGGGGAATGGGGAGCTGTTTTTT.

The genes are TRBV6-5 and TRBJ1-2; D is uncertain. The CDR3 spans 13 residues. V lost 4 bases to trimming and J lost 0 bases, with 6 bases between them. Germline V lookup: CDR1 MNHEY, CDR2 SVGAGI. The CDR3 here is CASSWAANYGYTF. CDR3 coding DNA: TGTGCCAGCAGTTGGGCAGCTAACTATGGCTACACCTTC.

The genes are TRBV19 and TRBJ2-5; D possibly corresponds to TRBD2 (5 bases). Trimming took off 1 base at V and 4 bases at J, with 7 bases between the two ends. Germline lookup yields CDR1 LNHDA and CDR2 SQIVND (reference sequence). This CDR3 is built from 13 residues. CDR3 loop: CASSIGGGETQYF. The CDR3 DNA reads TGTGCCAGTAGTATAGGAGGAGGAGAGACCCAGTACTTC.

The gene calls are TRBV11-2 and TRBJ2-3; the D is unclear. Germline loops: CDR1 SGHAT, CDR2 FQNNGV. This CDR3 comprises 12 residues. Trimming took off 0 bases at V and 7 bases at J, with 5 bases between the two ends. CDR3 in DNA: TGTGCCAGCAGCTTAGATCGTAATACGCAGTATTTT. It specifies CASSLDRNTQYF.

This chain uses TRBV27 with TRBJ2-3, with D maybe TRBD2 (6 bases). The CDR3 has 18 residues. Germline CDR1 is MNHEY and CDR2 is SMNVEV (reference sequence). Trimming stripped 3 bases from V and 0 bases from J, with 19 bases between. CDR3 in amino acids: CASSFSVLGGDSTDTQYF. As DNA, the CDR3 is TGTGCCAGCAGTTTTAGTGTGCTTGGCGGGGACAGCACAGATACGCAGTATTTT.

As DNA, the CDR3 is TGTGCCAGCAGCTTAAGGGATACGGAGACCCAGTACTTC. Its protein is CASSLRDTETQYF. V is TRBV7-2 and J is TRBJ2-5; D gene uncertain. With 2 bases removed from V and 5 bases from J, the gap between germline ends came to 9 bases. The CDR3 spans 13 residues. Germline V gene data show CDR1 as SGHTA and CDR2 as FQGNSA. Filled out from reference TRBV7-2 and TRBJ2-5, the complete variable domain reads GAGVSQSPSNKVTEKGKDVELRCDPISGHTALYWYRQSLGQGLEFLIYFQGNSAPDKSGLPSDRFSAERTGGSVSTLTIQRTQQEDSAVYLCASSLRDTETQYFGPGTRLLVL.

This chain links TRBV4-1 with TRBJ1-5; no clear D gene. The V and J ends lost 0 bases and 3 bases respectively, with 12 bases between them. Germline CDR1 and CDR2: MGHRA and YSYEKL. The CDR3 consists of 16 residues. In nucleotides, the CDR3 is TGCGCCAGCAGCCAAGAGTTTGGGGTTCCCAATCAGCCCCAGCATTTT. Encoded protein: CASSQEFGVPNQPQHF.

This rearrangement joins TRBV5-3 to TRBJ1-5; no firm D call. TRBV5-3 is an ORF; its function is uncertain. V lost 9 bases to trimming and J lost 1 base, with 17 bases between them. The CDR3 has 15 amino acids. The CDR3 DNA sequence: TGTGCCAAAAGTTCACAGACCATAAGCAATCAGCCCCAGCATTTT. This gives the protein CAKSSQTISNQPQHF.

This clone came up a few times. V and J are TRBV9 and TRBJ1-2, with a possible D match to TRBD1 (5 bases). The CDR3 loop spans 13 amino acids. Germline loops: CDR1 SGDLS, CDR2 YYNGEE. V was pared by 3 bases and J by 2 bases, with 8 bases between. Here the CDR3 reads CASSADSNYGYTF. CDR3 bases: TGTGCCAGCAGCGCCGACAGCAACTATGGCTACACCTTC.

This rearrangement joins TRBV18 to TRBJ2-7, with 8 nucleotides matching TRBD1. This CDR3 comprises 17 residues. The germline CDR1 and CDR2 sequences are KGHSH and LQKENI. Trimming took 4 bases from V and 3 from J; bases not matched to a gene: 14. CDR3 in amino acids: CASSLGTGSWGRYEQYF. In nucleotides, the CDR3 is TGTGCCAGCTCACTAGGGACAGGTTCATGGGGTCGCTACGAGCAGTACTTC.

J is TRBJ2-3 and V is TRBV9; D remains unclear. This CDR3 has 16 amino acids. Germline V gene lookup returns CDR1 SGDLS and CDR2 YYNGEE. The ends were cut back, 3 bases at V and 0 bases at J, with 14 bases in the middle. CDR3 amino acids: CASSGRPPQSTDTQYF. Written as DNA, the CDR3 is TGTGCCAGCAGCGGTAGGCCACCGCAAAGCACAGATACGCAGTATTTT.

This chain joins TRBV10-3 and TRBJ1-1; 8 bases align to TRBD1. The CDR3 covers 14 residues. Trimming took 6 bases from V and 6 from J; bases not matched to a gene: 9. Germline CDR1 ENHRY, CDR2 SYGVKD. CDR3 nucleotides: TGTGCCATCAGCCGAACAGGGGGTGTGGCTGAAGCTTTCTTT. This gives the protein CAISRTGGVAEAFF.

The V gene is TRBV5-1, the J gene TRBJ2-2; 7 nucleotides align to TRBD1. CDR1 is SGHRS and CDR2 is YFSETQ in the germline V gene. The trim removed 0 bases at V and 7 bases at J, leaving 3 bases unmatched. This CDR3 has 14 amino acids. CDR3: CASSLVQGIGELFF. The CDR3 region has the DNA TGCGCCAGCAGCTTGGTACAGGGGATCGGGGAGCTGTTTTTT.

This clone counts as medium-sized. J is TRBJ2-1 and V is TRBV10-1, with D perhaps being TRBD1 or TRBD2 (6 bases each). Germline values: CDR1 WNHNN, CDR2 SYGVQD (reference sequence). V dropped 3 bases and J dropped 4 bases, with 7 bases sitting between them. There are 13 residues in the CDR3. This CDR3 is CASSEGGYNEQFF. CDR3 in DNA: TGCGCCAGCAGTGAAGGGGGGTACAATGAGCAGTTCTTC.

The chain uses TRBV4-1 and TRBJ2-1; 7 bases match TRBD1. The CDR3 has 13 residues. Germline V gene sequence: CDR1 MGHRA, CDR2 YSYEKL. V lost 0 bases, J lost 8 bases, and 1 base stayed unmatched. The CDR3 nucleotides read TGCGCCAGCAGCCAAGACACAGGGGATGAGCAGTTCTTC. Translation: CASSQDTGDEQFF.

The gene calls are TRBV7-6 and TRBJ2-5, with 9 positions matching TRBD1. J was trimmed by 4 bases and V by 4 bases; bases with no gene match: 10. Germline values: CDR1 SGHVS, CDR2 FNYEAQ. The CDR3 consists of 16 residues. CDR3 nucleotides: TGTGCCAGCAGCTCACAGGGGGCGAGTTGGGGAGAGACCCAGTACTTC. This gives the protein CASSSQGASWGETQYF.

The genes are TRBV10-3 and TRBJ1-2; D unresolved. The CDR3 runs 13 residues. The V gene's germline CDR1 is ENHRY and CDR2 SYGVKD. V was cut by 5 bases and J by 2 bases, with 9 bases left in between. This CDR3 is CAISTGINYGYTF. For the CDR3, the DNA is TGTGCCATCAGTACCGGGATCAACTATGGCTACACCTTC.